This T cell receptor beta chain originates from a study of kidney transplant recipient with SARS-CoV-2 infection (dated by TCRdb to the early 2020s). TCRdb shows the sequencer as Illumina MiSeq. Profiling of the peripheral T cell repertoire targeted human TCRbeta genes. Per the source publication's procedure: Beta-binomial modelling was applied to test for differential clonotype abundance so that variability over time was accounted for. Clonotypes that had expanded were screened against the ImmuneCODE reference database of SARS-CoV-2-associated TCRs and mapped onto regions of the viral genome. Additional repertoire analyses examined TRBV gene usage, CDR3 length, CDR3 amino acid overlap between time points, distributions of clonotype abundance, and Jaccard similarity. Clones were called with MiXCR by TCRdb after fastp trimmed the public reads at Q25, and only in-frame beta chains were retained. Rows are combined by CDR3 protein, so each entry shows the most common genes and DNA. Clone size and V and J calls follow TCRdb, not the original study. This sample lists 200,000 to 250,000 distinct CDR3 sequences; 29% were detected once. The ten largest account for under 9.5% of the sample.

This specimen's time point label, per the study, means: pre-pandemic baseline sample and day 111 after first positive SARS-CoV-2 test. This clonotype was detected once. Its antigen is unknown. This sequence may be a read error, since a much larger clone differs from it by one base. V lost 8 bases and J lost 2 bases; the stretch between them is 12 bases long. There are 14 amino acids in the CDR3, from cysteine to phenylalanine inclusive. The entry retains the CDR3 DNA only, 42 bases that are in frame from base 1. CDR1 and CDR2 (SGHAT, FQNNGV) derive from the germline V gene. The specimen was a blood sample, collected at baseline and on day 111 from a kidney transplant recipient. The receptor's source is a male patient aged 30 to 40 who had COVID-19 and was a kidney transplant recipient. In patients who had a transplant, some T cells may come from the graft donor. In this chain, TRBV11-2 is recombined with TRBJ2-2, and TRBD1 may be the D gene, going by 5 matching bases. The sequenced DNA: TGTGCCAGCGGCCCGGACACAAACACCGGGGAGCTGTTTTTT. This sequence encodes CASGPDTNTGELFF.